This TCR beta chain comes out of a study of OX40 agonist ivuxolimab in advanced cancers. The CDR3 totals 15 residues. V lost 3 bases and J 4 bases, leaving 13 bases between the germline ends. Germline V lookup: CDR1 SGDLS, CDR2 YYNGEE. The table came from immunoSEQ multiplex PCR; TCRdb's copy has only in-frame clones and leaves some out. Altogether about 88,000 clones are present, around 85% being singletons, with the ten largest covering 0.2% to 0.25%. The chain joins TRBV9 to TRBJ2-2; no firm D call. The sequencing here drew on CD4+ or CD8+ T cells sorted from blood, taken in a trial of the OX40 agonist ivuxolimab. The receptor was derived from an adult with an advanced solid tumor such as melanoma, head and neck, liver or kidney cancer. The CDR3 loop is CASSARAVGTGELFF. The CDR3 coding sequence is TGTGCCAGCAGCGCCCGGGCGGTAGGCACCGGGGAGCTGTTTTTT.